What follows are 30 T cell receptor beta chains derived from one specimen sequenced in a study of T cell responses to AZD1222 COVID-19 vaccine. Sequencing was performed with immunoSEQ multiplex PCR; in TCRdb, only in-frame clones are kept and a portion is missing. The table has approximately 150,000 clones, about 90% seen once. The sequencing used peripheral blood, collected 28 days after the second dose of the MenACWY control vaccine. The receptors stem from an adult who received the MenACWY meningococcal vaccine as a control.

The chain couples TRBV5-1 to TRBJ2-2, with TRBD1 matching 11 bases. Trimming cost V 5 bases and J 4 bases; bases outside gene matches: 7. This CDR3 is built from 16 residues. Germline V gene sequence: CDR1 SGHRS, CDR2 YFSETQ. The CDR3 DNA reads TGCGCCAGCAGGGCCCCCGGGACAGGGGGCACCGGGGAGCTGTTTTTT. It yields the protein CASRAPGTGGTGELFF.

The chain has TRBV7-9 and TRBJ1-4, with TRBD1 matching 9 bases. Germline values: CDR1 SEHNR, CDR2 FQNEAQ (reference sequence). V dropped 5 bases and J dropped 14; count of bases not matched to a gene: 12. The CDR3 runs 14 residues. CDR3 sequence reads: CASSAADRGDRLFF. CDR3 DNA: TGTGCCAGCAGCGCTGCCGACAGGGGGGATCGCCTGTTTTTT. Full variable domain (remainder filled in from reference TRBV7-9 and TRBJ1-4): DTGVSQNPRHKITKRGQNVTFRCDPISEHNRLYWYRQTLGQGPEFLTYFQNEAQLEKSRLLSDRFSAERPKGSFSTLEIQRTEQGDSAMYLCASSAADRGDRLFFGSGTQLSVL.

This rearrangement joins TRBV7-2 to TRBJ2-1, with D possibly matching TRBD2 (5 bases). There are 16 residues in the CDR3. The V end was cut by 2 bases, the J end by 0 bases, with 11 bases between. Germline CDR1 and CDR2: SGHTA and FQGNSA. Here the CDR3 reads CASSLISGSSYNEQFF. DNA for the CDR3: TGTGCCAGCAGCTTAATAAGCGGTAGCTCCTACAATGAGCAGTTCTTC.

V usage is TRBV18 and J usage is TRBJ2-7, with 7 nucleotides matching TRBD1. The CDR3 totals 15 residues. Germline V gives CDR1 KGHSH, CDR2 LQKENI. J gave up 1 base and V 3 bases, and 6 bases lay outside the gene matches. CDR3 sequence reads: CASSPGTGASYEQYF. CDR3 bases: TGTGCCAGCTCACCTGGAACAGGGGCTTCCTACGAGCAGTACTTC.

The V gene is TRBV19, the J gene TRBJ1-1, with D hard to call. CDR3 length equals 13 residues. Germline CDR1 is LNHDA and CDR2 is SQIVND (reference sequence). Trimming left V 7 bases short and J 0 bases short, with 9 bases between. The DNA for the CDR3 is TGTGCCAGTAAATCTATTATGAACACTGAAGCTTTCTTT. It encodes CASKSIMNTEAFF.

This clone was seen a few times. The chain links TRBV28 to TRBJ1-5; maybe TRBD1 (5 bases). The CDR3 is made up of 13 amino acids. V lost 8 bases and J lost 0, with 8 bases in between. Per the germline V gene, CDR1 is MDHEN and CDR2 is SYDVKM. The CDR3 DNA is TGTGCCAGCGGGGGAAATAGCAATCAGCCCCAGCATTTT. The encoded protein is CASGGNSNQPQHF.

The V and J genes are TRBV20-1 and TRBJ1-2, with D unresolved. Deletions cut 0 bases from V and 8 bases from J, with 7 bases between. Germline V CDR1 and CDR2: DFQATT, SNEGSKA (reference sequence). The CDR3 extends over 11 amino acids. The CDR3 loop is CSARDYEGYTF. In DNA form, the CDR3 reads TGCAGTGCTAGAGACTACGAGGGCTACACCTTC.

The chain combines TRBV18 with TRBJ2-3; D uncertain. This CDR3 is 11 amino acids long. Trimming stripped 5 bases from V and 7 bases from J, with 7 bases between. CDR1 is KGHSH and CDR2 is LQKENI in the germline V gene. For the CDR3, the DNA is TGTGCCAGCTCAGCATTAAATACGCAGTATTTT. Amino acid sequence: CASSALNTQYF.

The CDR3 sequence is CASQPRDRRTYEQYF. CDR3 nucleotide sequence: TGTGCCAGCCAGCCCCGGGACAGAAGGACCTACGAGCAGTACTTC. The genes are TRBV30 and TRBJ2-7; TRBD1 aligns across 7 bases. The J segment lost 2 bases and the V segment lost 8 bases, leaving 15 bases of the junction unmatched. The CDR3 covers 15 residues. Germline V gene sequence: CDR1 GTSNPN, CDR2 SVGIG (reference sequence).

This chain uses TRBV9 with TRBJ2-5; TRBD2 aligns across 9 bases. The V and J ends lost 4 bases and 5 bases, in that order; junction bases with no gene match: 15. The germline gives CDR1 SGDLS, CDR2 YYNGEE. CDR3 size: 17 residues. The CDR3 region is CASSLNAGGPGLETQYF. DNA of the CDR3: TGTGCCAGCAGCCTAAACGCGGGAGGGCCGGGATTGGAGACCCAGTACTTC. The whole variable domain, filled in from reference TRBV9 and TRBJ2-5, reads DSGVTQTPKHLITATGQRVTLRCSPRSGDLSVYWYQQSLDQGLQFLIQYYNGEERAKGNILERFSAQQFPDLHSELNLSSLELGDSALYFCASSLNAGGPGLETQYFGPGTRLLVL.

The chain couples TRBV9 to TRBJ1-2; D not resolved. Trimming cost V 4 bases and J 7 bases, with 14 bases left between them. Germline V gives CDR1 SGDLS, CDR2 YYNGEE. This CDR3 comprises 13 residues. CDR3 sequence: CASSPDGKVGYTF. The CDR3, as DNA: TGTGCCAGCAGCCCCGACGGGAAGGTTGGCTACACCTTC.

V is TRBV5-4 and J is TRBJ2-5; D gene unclear. Germline CDR1 SGHNT, CDR2 YYREEE (reference sequence). This CDR3 spans 13 amino acids. The V end lost 0 bases, the J end lost 4 bases, and 7 bases lay between the germline ends. The CDR3 sequence: CASSLAARETQYF. The CDR3 region has the DNA TGTGCCAGCAGCTTGGCGGCTAGAGAGACCCAGTACTTC.

The chain combines TRBV10-3 with TRBJ2-7, with TRBD1 matching over 9 bases. Germline V gene data show CDR1 as ENHRY and CDR2 as SYGVKD. The CDR3 runs to 12 residues. V lost 10 bases, J lost 3 bases, and 4 bases stayed unmatched. This CDR3 reads CARATGGYEQYF. The CDR3 DNA is TGTGCCAGGGCGACAGGGGGCTACGAGCAGTACTTC.

The V and J genes are TRBV29-1 and TRBJ2-5, with TRBD2 matching over 10 bases. Germline CDR1 and CDR2: SQVTM and ANQGSEA. This CDR3 spans 15 amino acids. With 4 bases clipped from V and 5 bases from J, the junction kept 10 bases outside the gene matches. CDR3 in amino acids: CSVVLASGSSETQYF. The CDR3 bases are TGCAGCGTTGTCCTGGCTAGCGGGAGTTCGGAGACCCAGTACTTC.

The chain employs TRBV5-1 and TRBJ2-3; 7 nucleotides match TRBD1. The germline CDR1 and CDR2 sequences are SGHRS and YFSETQ. The CDR3 totals 15 residues. J lost 3 bases, V lost 0 bases, and 4 bases had no gene match. The CDR3 bases are TGCGCCAGCAGCTTGGACAGGGGATCTACAGATACGCAGTATTTT. Its translation: CASSLDRGSTDTQYF.

The chain recombines TRBV7-8 with TRBJ1-3, with D perhaps matching TRBD1 (6 bases). CDR1 is SGHVS and CDR2 is FQNEAQ in the germline V gene. The CDR3 consists of 15 residues. Trimming pared 2 bases from V and 3 bases from J, leaving 11 bases between. CDR3 sequence reads: CASSLQGSRGNTIYF. In nucleotides, the CDR3 is TGTGCCAGCAGCTTACAGGGGAGCCGTGGAAACACCATATATTTT.

The sample holds one count of this clone. The chain joins TRBV6-5 to TRBJ1-3, with 7 positions matching TRBD1. CDR1 is MNHEY and CDR2 is SVGAGI in the germline V gene. This CDR3 is built from 15 residues. V lost 0 bases and J lost 3; bases outside the gene matches: 2. CDR3 nucleotides: TGTGCCAGCAGTTACTCGAGGGGGCTTGGAAACACCATATATTTT. Translating gives CASSYSRGLGNTIYF.

V usage is TRBV6-5 and J usage is TRBJ2-7, with D perhaps matching TRBD1 (6 bases). This CDR3 contains 14 residues. Trimming removed 6 bases from V and 1 base from J, with 13 bases in between. Per germline, CDR1 MNHEY and CDR2 SVGAGI. The CDR3 bases are TGTGCCAGCAGCCAAGGGCAGGGGTCCTACGAGCAGTACTTC. It translates to CASSQGQGSYEQYF.

This clone showed up just a few times. J is TRBJ2-1 and V is TRBV5-6; D is uncertain. Germline V gene sequence: CDR1 SGHDT, CDR2 YYEEEE. This CDR3 spans 15 amino acids. Trimming removed 4 bases from V and 4 bases from J, with 15 bases in between. The CDR3 coding sequence is TGTGCCAGCAGCGGCGGCCAGGAGCTTTACAATGAGCAGTTCTTC. It specifies CASSGGQELYNEQFF.

This chain connects TRBV5-6 to TRBJ1-6; D is possibly TRBD1 (5 bases). Germline loops: CDR1 SGHDT, CDR2 YYEEEE. The CDR3 loop spans 17 amino acids. Trimming removed 0 bases from V and 3 bases from J, with 13 bases in between. Here the CDR3 DNA reads TGTGCCAGCAGCTTGGGGGGCCCCGGGGACTATAATTCACCCCTCCACTTT. It is translated as CASSLGGPGDYNSPLHF.

The chain carries TRBV10-3 and TRBJ2-2, with a weak D call TRBD2 (7 bases). The germline gives CDR1 ENHRY, CDR2 SYGVKD. V was trimmed by 6 bases and J by 6 bases, leaving 26 bases between them. The CDR3 spans 18 residues. The CDR3 here is CAIRQELGGHSVPGELFF. CDR3 DNA sequence: TGTGCCATCAGGCAGGAACTCGGGGGGCACTCAGTCCCCGGGGAGCTGTTTTTT.

The CDR3 nucleotides are TGTGCCAGTAGTGTCCCGGCCAGTCGGAGAGCCTACAATGAGCAGTTCTTC. Translating it yields CASSVPASRRAYNEQFF. The chain combines TRBV19 with TRBJ2-1; no reliable D call. CDR3 length: 17 amino acids. Looked up from germline, CDR1 is LNHDA and CDR2 is SQIVND (reference sequence). Trimming took off 5 bases at V and 2 bases at J, with 19 bases between the two ends.

The chain uses TRBV6-5 and TRBJ2-3; D may be TRBD1 (6 bases). The CDR3 has 15 amino acids. The V gene lost 6 bases and the J gene lost 0 bases, with 13 bases spanning the gap. The germline CDR1 and CDR2 sequences are MNHEY and SVGAGI. CDR3 sequence reads: CASRDRKFSTDTQYF. In nucleotides, the CDR3 is TGTGCCAGCAGGGACAGAAAGTTTAGCACAGATACGCAGTATTTT.

J is TRBJ2-1 and V is TRBV3-1 (or the pseudogene TRBV3-2); TRBD1 matches at 8 bases. J was trimmed by 0 bases and V by 1 base; bases with no gene match: 8. The CDR3 is 18 residues long. Per germline, CDR1 LGHDT and CDR2 YNNKEL (reference sequence). For the CDR3, the DNA is TGTGCCAGCAGCCAAGTTGGCAGGGGGCAAAGCTCCTACAATGAGCAGTTCTTC. Translated: CASSQVGRGQSSYNEQFF.

This clone appeared a single time. The V and J genes are TRBV20-1 and TRBJ2-1; 9 bases are shared with TRBD1. This CDR3 comprises 11 residues. Germline V gene sequence: CDR1 DFQATT, CDR2 SNEGSKA (reference sequence). V lost 3 bases to trimming and J lost 15 bases; unmatched junction nucleotides: 6. Here the CDR3 reads CSASGGQGRFF. The CDR3 coding sequence is TGCAGTGCTAGCGGGGGACAGGGCCGGTTCTTC.

J is TRBJ2-1 and V is TRBV29-1; 8 bases are a match to TRBD1. V gave up 7 bases and J gave up 0 bases; unmatched junction bases: 8. Germline CDR1 is SQVTM and CDR2 is ANQGSEA. This CDR3 is 15 amino acids long. CDR3 nucleotide sequence: TGCAGCGGGGCACCCGGGACAGGCTCCTACAATGAGCAGTTCTTC. It codes for CSGAPGTGSYNEQFF.

CDR3 protein: CASSIPGAQPQHF. The CDR3 nucleotides are TGTGCCAGTAGTATCCCGGGGGCCCAGCCCCAGCATTTT. The gene calls are TRBV19 and TRBJ1-5, with D maybe TRBD1 (6 bases). This CDR3 is built from 13 residues. Trimming removed 3 bases at V and 7 bases at J, with 10 bases between. The germline V gene encodes CDR1 LNHDA and CDR2 SQIVND (reference sequence).

The chain recombines TRBV6-2 or TRBV6-3 with TRBJ2-1; TRBD2 agrees at 8 bases. The CDR3 runs 14 residues. The germline V gene encodes CDR1 MNHEY and CDR2 SVGEGT. The V and J ends lost 2 bases and 7 bases, in that order; junction bases with no gene match: 4. CDR3 loop: CASSYRGLANEQFF. DNA of the CDR3: TGTGCCAGCAGTTACCGAGGACTAGCAAATGAGCAGTTCTTC.

This chain uses TRBV12-3 or TRBV12-4 with TRBJ1-2; D is ambiguous. Trimming removed 1 base at V and 2 bases at J, with 5 bases between. CDR3 size: 13 residues. In nucleotides, the CDR3 is TGTGCCAGCAGTTTAGGGCAGAACTATGGCTACACCTTC. It translates to CASSLGQNYGYTF.

The chain is built from TRBV3-1 (or the pseudogene TRBV3-2) and TRBJ1-2; 7 positions agree with TRBD1. CDR1 is LGHDT, CDR2 YNNKEL, per germline (reference sequence). J lost 6 bases, V lost 1 base, and 2 bases had no gene match. The CDR3 has 13 residues. As DNA, the CDR3 is TGTGCCAGCAGCCAAGTGCAGGGGGATGGCTACACCTTC. It translates to CASSQVQGDGYTF.